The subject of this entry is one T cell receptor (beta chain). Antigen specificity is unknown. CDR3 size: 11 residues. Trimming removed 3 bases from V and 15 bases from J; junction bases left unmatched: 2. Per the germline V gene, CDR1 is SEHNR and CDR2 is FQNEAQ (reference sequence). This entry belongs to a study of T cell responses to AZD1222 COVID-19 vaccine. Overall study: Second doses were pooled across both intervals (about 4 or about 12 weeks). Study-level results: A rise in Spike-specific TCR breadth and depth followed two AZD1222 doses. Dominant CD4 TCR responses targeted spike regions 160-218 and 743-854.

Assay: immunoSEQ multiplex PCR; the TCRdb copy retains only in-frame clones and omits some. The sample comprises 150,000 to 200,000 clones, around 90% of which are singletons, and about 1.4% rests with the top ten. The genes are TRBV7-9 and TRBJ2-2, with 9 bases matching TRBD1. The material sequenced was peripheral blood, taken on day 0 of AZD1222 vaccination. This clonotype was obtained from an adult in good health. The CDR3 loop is CASSFDRGLFF. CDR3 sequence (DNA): TGTGCCAGCAGCTTTGACAGGGGGTTGTTTTTT.